Each of the 25 T cell receptor beta chains below was sequenced from the same sample in a study of T cells after yellow fever vaccination. MiXCR was run by TCRdb on the 5' RACE reads, yielding one entry per CDR3 protein. This sample has around 250,000 distinct CDR3 sequences; 6.9% occur once, and the top ten carry about 0.9%. The source material was CD4+ T cells sorted from PBMCs, sampled 15 days after the yellow fever booster vaccination. These receptors were obtained from a man aged 25-45 years who received the YFV17D yellow fever vaccine.

This clonotype has more than one count but fewer than ten. The V gene is TRBV28, the J gene TRBJ2-7, with 8 bases fitting TRBD1. CDR3 length: 14 amino acids. Per germline, CDR1 MDHEN and CDR2 SYDVKM. V trimming: 7 bases; J trimming: 3 bases; junction bases outside the gene matches: 8. CDR3 amino acids: CASKGQGFDYEQYF. The CDR3, as DNA: TGTGCCAGCAAAGGACAGGGTTTTGACTACGAGCAGTACTTC.

V usage is TRBV5-1 and J usage is TRBJ1-1, with D perhaps matching TRBD1 (5 bases). The CDR3 is 11 residues long. Trimming pared 7 bases from V and 3 bases from J, leaving 7 bases between. The germline V gene encodes CDR1 SGHRS and CDR2 YFSETQ. CDR3 sequence: CASRGDTEAFF. The CDR3 DNA sequence: TGCGCCAGCCGAGGGGACACTGAAGCTTTCTTT.

The chain combines TRBV10-3 with TRBJ2-5; 8 nucleotides match TRBD1. The CDR3 length is 16 residues. The junction had 8 bases not matched to a gene; V was cut back by 0 bases and J by 5 bases. Per the germline V gene, CDR1 is ENHRY and CDR2 is SYGVKD. Written as DNA, the CDR3 is TGTGCCATCAGTGAGTCGGGGCAGGGGGCACGCGAGACCCAGTACTTC. As protein: CAISESGQGARETQYF.

This clonotype was observed a few times. The chain uses TRBV21-1 and TRBJ2-3; TRBD2 is the table's D call, not checked against the DNA. TRBV21-1 is a recognized pseudogene. The CDR3 is 20 amino acids. In DNA, the CDR3 is TGTGCCAGCAGCAAAGCGTTAAGGGCTAGCGGGAGGGCCCTGGGGGATACGCAGTATTTT. This codes for CASSKALRASGRALGDTQYF.

This clonotype has more than one count but fewer than ten. The V and J genes are TRBV19 and TRBJ1-5; D possibly corresponds to TRBD1 (5 bases). V was clipped by 6 bases and J by 7 bases, with 19 bases between them. This CDR3 comprises 15 residues. Germline CDR1 is LNHDA and CDR2 is SQIVND (reference sequence). The CDR3 DNA follows: TGTGCCAGTAGAAATCCGGACTTTTGGGGCCAGCCCCAGCATTTT. Translation: CASRNPDFWGQPQHF.

The chain uses TRBV11-2 and TRBJ2-3; D possibly corresponds to TRBD2 (5 bases). The V gene lost 6 bases and the J gene lost 6 bases, with 19 bases spanning the gap. CDR1 and CDR2 (germline): SGHAT, FQNNGV. This CDR3 is 15 amino acids long. The CDR3 is CASSDPGSVGDTQYF. The CDR3 coding sequence is TGTGCCAGCAGTGATCCGGGGTCAGTTGGGGATACGCAGTATTTT.

The rearrangement links TRBV24-1 to TRBJ2-4; D is perhaps TRBD2 (5 bases). V was cut by 4 bases and J by 0 bases, with 9 bases left in between. The germline gives CDR1 KGHDR, CDR2 SFDVKD. There are 15 residues in the CDR3. The CDR3 sequence: CATSDSGLAKNIQYF. CDR3 coding DNA: TGTGCCACCAGTGACTCGGGATTAGCCAAAAACATTCAGTACTTC.

J is TRBJ1-1 and V is TRBV2; D not certain. This CDR3 contains 13 residues. Germline CDR1 reads SNHLY; CDR2 reads FYNNEI. The ends were cut back, 6 bases at V and 1 base at J, with 9 bases in the middle. CDR3 nucleotide sequence: TGTGCCAGCAGCGTCTGGGAGAACACTGAAGCTTTCTTT. Its translation is CASSVWENTEAFF.

The CDR3 DNA sequence: TGCGCCAGCAGTCAGTTCAGGGGCGGATATAGCAATCAGCCCCAGCATTTT. Residues: CASSQFRGGYSNQPQHF. The V gene is TRBV23-1, the J gene TRBJ1-5, with a weak D call TRBD1 (6 bases). TRBV23-1 is flagged as an ORF with uncertain function. This CDR3 has 17 residues. The V and J ends lost 3 bases and 0 bases respectively, with 15 bases between them.

This clonotype was seen a handful of times. J is TRBJ2-1 and V is TRBV7-2; D is unresolved. The CDR3 extends over 13 amino acids. Between the trimmed V and J ends, which lost 1 base and 10 bases, there was a span of 11 bases. Germline lookup yields CDR1 SGHTA and CDR2 FQGNSA. CDR3 nucleotide sequence: TGTGCCAGCAGCTTAGACCCCCAATGGGAGCAGTTCTTC. Translating gives CASSLDPQWEQFF.

A few counts support this clonotype. The chain joins TRBV4-1 to TRBJ2-3, with D uncertain. The V end lost 8 bases, the J end lost 6 bases, and 15 bases lay between the germline ends. Germline lookup yields CDR1 MGHRA and CDR2 YSYEKL. The CDR3 runs 13 residues. The CDR3 sequence: CASESDDTDTQYF. CDR3 sequence (DNA): TGCGCCAGCGAATCAGACGACACGGATACGCAGTATTTT.

In the case of this clonotype: This may be a read error: a much more frequent sequence differs by one nucleotide. The chain combines TRBV20-1 with TRBJ2-5; possibly TRBD2 for D (5 bases). This CDR3 region has 17 residues. The germline CDR1 and CDR2 sequences are DFQATT and SNEGSKA (reference sequence). The CDR3 DNA sequence: TGCTGTGCTAATGCCCCTTTGGGAGCTACCCTTAAAGAGACCCAGTACTTC. Its translation: CCANAPLGATLKETQYF.

J is TRBJ2-2 and V is TRBV3-1; D possibly matches TRBD1 or TRBD2 (5 bases each). The CDR3 length is 16 residues. The germline gives CDR1 LGHDT, CDR2 YNNKEL (reference sequence). V shed 2 bases and J shed 8 bases, with 18 bases lying between them. Written as DNA, the CDR3 is TGTGCCAGCAGCCAAACCGGGACCCGTACCAGTGGGGAGCTGTTTTTT. It translates to CASSQTGTRTSGELFF.

The chain has TRBV2 and TRBJ2-1, with TRBD2 matching over 9 bases. Germline V gives CDR1 SNHLY, CDR2 FYNNEI. V shed 7 bases, J shed 7 bases, and the junction held 8 bases outside the gene matches. The CDR3 extends over 14 amino acids. The CDR3 protein is CASKGGGRGNEQFF. The CDR3 nucleotides are TGTGCCAGCAAAGGGGGCGGGAGGGGGAATGAGCAGTTCTTC.

At least ten counts were recorded for this clonotype. The chain recombines TRBV5-1 with TRBJ2-3; D is ambiguous. Germline V gene data show CDR1 as SGHRS and CDR2 as YFSETQ. V shed 0 bases and J shed 0 bases, with 8 bases lying between them. The CDR3 length is 15 residues. DNA of the CDR3: TGCGCCAGCAGCTTGGACGGTACTAGCACAGATACGCAGTATTTT. Encoded protein: CASSLDGTSTDTQYF.

This clonotype was recorded a few times. This chain links TRBV7-2 with TRBJ2-7, with TRBD2 identical over 8 bases. The length of the CDR3 is 15 residues. Germline CDR1 reads SGHTA; CDR2 reads FQGNSA. With 3 bases clipped from V and 0 bases from J, the junction kept 4 bases outside the gene matches. The CDR3 DNA reads as TGTGCCAGCAGCTTCGGGGGGGACAACTCCTACGAGCAGTACTTC. Amino acid sequence: CASSFGGDNSYEQYF. Looking up the rest from reference TRBV7-2 and TRBJ2-7 gives the full variable domain: GAGVSQSPSNKVTEKGKDVELRCDPISGHTALYWYRQSLGQGLEFLIYFQGNSAPDKSGLPSDRFSAERTGGSVSTLTIQRTQQEDSAVYLCASSFGGDNSYEQYFGPGTRLTVT.

The V call is TRBV7-2, the J call TRBJ2-1; no firm D call. The CDR3 sequence is 15 residues long. The germline gives CDR1 SGHTA, CDR2 FQGNSA. The V gene lost 1 base and the J gene lost 0 bases, with 7 bases spanning the gap. CDR3 sequence: CASSLVFGSYNEQFF. The CDR3 coding sequence is TGTGCCAGCAGCTTAGTTTTTGGCTCCTACAATGAGCAGTTCTTC.

This clonotype was detected many times. The CDR3 region has the DNA TGCAGTGCCCCCCGGTGGGCGGGGGTAGACAATGAGCAGTTCTTC. It specifies CSAPRWAGVDNEQFF. V usage is TRBV20-1 and J usage is TRBJ2-1; 7 bases map to TRBD2. Trimming at V came to 6 bases and at J to 5 bases, leaving 13 bases not matched to a gene. The CDR3 spans 15 residues. Germline values: CDR1 DFQATT, CDR2 SNEGSKA (reference sequence).

This clonotype was observed a few times. V gene TRBV4-3 combines with J gene TRBJ2-7, with a possible D match to TRBD2 (8 bases). V lost 4 bases to trimming and J lost 5 bases, with 18 bases between them. The germline V gene has CDR1 LGHNA and CDR2 YSLEER. The CDR3 spans 15 residues. CDR3 sequence: CASSPGTAGAHEQYF. Here the CDR3 DNA reads TGCGCCAGCAGCCCCGGGACAGCGGGAGCCCACGAGCAGTACTTC.

A few counts support this clonotype. The rearrangement uses TRBV7-2 and TRBJ2-2; unclear D gene. Germline V lookup: CDR1 SGHTA, CDR2 FQGNSA. The CDR3 covers 13 residues. The V end lost 6 bases, the J end lost 6 bases, and 11 bases lay between the germline ends. The CDR3 spells CASSLPSSGELFF. CDR3 DNA sequence: TGTGCCAGCAGTCTCCCCTCCTCCGGGGAGCTGTTTTTT. Variable domain in full (rest from reference TRBV7-2 and TRBJ2-2): GAGVSQSPSNKVTEKGKDVELRCDPISGHTALYWYRQSLGQGLEFLIYFQGNSAPDKSGLPSDRFSAERTGGSVSTLTIQRTQQEDSAVYLCASSLPSSGELFFGEGSRLTVL.

This clonotype was counted between two and nine times. The chain employs TRBV7-9 and TRBJ2-1; no clear D. V lost 7 bases and J lost 4, with 17 bases in between. Germline assignment: CDR1 SEHNR and CDR2 FQNEAQ (reference sequence). The CDR3 is 15 residues long. The CDR3 reads CASTVEQLVYNEQFF. CDR3 sequence (DNA): TGTGCCAGCACGGTTGAACAGCTAGTTTACAATGAGCAGTTCTTC.

V is TRBV5-4 and J is TRBJ2-7, with a weak D call TRBD1 (6 bases). The CDR3 is 16 residues long. Germline V CDR1 and CDR2: SGHNT, YYREEE (reference sequence). The germline V and J ends were trimmed by 4 bases and 2 bases, with 19 bases remaining between them. This CDR3 is CASSLTKQGSPYEQYF. The CDR3, as DNA: TGTGCCAGCAGCCTAACAAAACAGGGTAGTCCCTACGAGCAGTACTTC.

This clonotype was counted ten times or more. The chain uses TRBV21-1 and TRBJ2-7. TRBV21-1 counts as a pseudogene. The CDR3 spans 12 residues. This CDR3 reads CASSKAAYEQYF. CDR3 coding DNA: TGTGCCAGCAGCAAAGCCGCCTACGAGCAGTACTTC.

For the CDR3, the DNA is TGTGCCAGTAGTATCCTGGACAGGGAGACCGGGGAGCTGTTTTTT. Protein product: CASSILDRETGELFF. The chain carries TRBV19 and TRBJ2-2, with 8 bases identical to TRBD1. The CDR3 length is 15 residues. The J segment lost 5 bases and the V segment lost 3 bases, leaving 5 bases of the junction unmatched. Germline-derived CDR1 and CDR2 are LNHDA and SQIVND (reference sequence).

Comments on this clonotype: This may come from a read error, since a much larger clone is one base off. The V call is TRBV7-9, the J call TRBJ2-1, with a tentative D call TRBD1 (5 bases). Germline loops: CDR1 SEHNR, CDR2 FQNEAQ (reference sequence). The CDR3 is 15 residues long. CDR3: CARSLVGRAANEQFF. For the CDR3, the DNA is TGTGCCAGAAGCTTAGTTGGCAGGGCGGCAAATGAGCAGTTCTTC. Together with reference TRBV7-9 and TRBJ2-1, the CDR3 gives the full variable domain: DTGVSQNPRHKITKRGQNVTFRCDPISEHNRLYWYRQTLGQGPEFLTYFQNEAQLEKSRLLSDRFSAERPKGSFSTLEIQRTEQGDSAMYLCARSLVGRAANEQFFGPGTRLTVL.